This T cell receptor (beta chain) stems from a study of T cell responses to AZD1222 COVID-19 vaccine. Findings of the study overall: A mostly white British donor set with more females was recruited, and clonal diversity was possibly underestimated. The breadth and depth of Spike-specific TCRs increased once two AZD1222 doses had been given. There were vaccine-associated CD4 TCRs across spike, dominant at 160-218 and 743-854. Within unmutated variant regions lay the reported targets of nearly half of spike-specific TCRs.

Worth noting for this clone: Antigen specificity is unknown.

The germline V gene has CDR1 MNHEY and CDR2 SVGAGI. The CDR3 runs 14 residues. Trimming took 7 bases from V and 3 from J, leaving 15 bases between them. TCRdb's table, derived via immunoSEQ multiplex PCR, lists solely in-frame clones and lacks some. The listing records under 150,000 clones. The receptor was derived from an adult in good health. The sample consisted of peripheral blood. The chain recombines TRBV6-5 with TRBJ1-2, with D perhaps matching TRBD1 (5 bases). This chain's CDR3 is CASKSDGGDYGYTF. Written as DNA, the CDR3 is TGTGCCAGCAAGTCTGATGGAGGGGACTATGGCTACACCTTC.